These T cell receptor beta chains were read from a single sample in a study of regulatory T cells in long-lasting Graves disease. Via MiXCR, TCRdb re-called the multiplex PCR reads, giving one row per CDR3 protein. The profile shows approximately 690,000 distinct CDR3 sequences, around 30% of them singletons. The sample consisted of peripheral blood mononuclear cells (PBMCs), taken when the disease was refractory, from a patient treated with antithyroid drugs. The receptors shown here come from a female donor with Graves disease. Each CDR3 is given with its conserved first and last residue. Each record gives: CDR3 protein, CDR3 DNA, J gene, clone size, V gene, D gene. A D gene is named only where the DNA matches it firmly. The size entry is marked missing in some rows and otherwise reads once, few, many or a size class.

CDR3aa: CASSPLPGGTEAFF; CDR3nt: TGTGCCAGCAGCCCACTACCAGGGGGCACTGAAGCTTTCTTT; j_gene: TRBJ1-1; abundance: -; v_gene: TRBV27; d_gene: TRBD1
CDR3aa: CASTLQGAEGYTF; CDR3nt: TGTGCCAGCACCCTACAGGGGGCGGAGGGCTACACCTTC; j_gene: TRBJ1-2; abundance: -; v_gene: TRBV7-9; d_gene: TRBD1
CDR3aa: CASSLVGFTEAFF; CDR3nt: TGTGCCAGCAGCTTAGTTGGTTTCACTGAAGCTTTCTTT; j_gene: TRBJ1-1; abundance: -; v_gene: TRBV7-9; d_gene: -
CDR3aa: CASNTTLAGRAGYEQYF; CDR3nt: TGTGCCAGCAATACTACACTCGCGGGCAGGGCGGGTTACGAGCAGTACTTC; j_gene: TRBJ2-7; abundance: few; v_gene: TRBV6-1; d_gene: -
CDR3aa: CASSAGGAFYGYTF; CDR3nt: TGTGCCAGCAGTGCGGGGGGAGCCTTCTATGGCTACACCTTC; j_gene: TRBJ1-2; abundance: few; v_gene: TRBV12-3/TRBV12-4; d_gene: -
CDR3aa: CASSLEAIRLNTEAFF; CDR3nt: TGTGCCAGCAGCTTGGAGGCGATCAGACTGAACACTGAAGCTTTCTTT; j_gene: TRBJ1-1; abundance: -; v_gene: TRBV5-5; d_gene: -
CDR3aa: CSARDTGIVTYGYTF; CDR3nt: TGCAGTGCTAGAGATACGGGGATAGTCACCTATGGCTACACCTTC; j_gene: TRBJ1-2; abundance: few; v_gene: TRBV20-1; d_gene: -
CDR3aa: CASSPHGGDTEAFF; CDR3nt: TGTGCCAGCAGTCCTCACGGAGGGGACACTGAAGCTTTCTTT; j_gene: TRBJ1-1; abundance: -; v_gene: TRBV7-8; d_gene: -
CDR3aa: CASSFQFAAGYTF; CDR3nt: TGCGCCAGCAGCTTTCAATTTGCGGCGGGCTACACCTTC; j_gene: TRBJ1-2; abundance: once; v_gene: TRBV5-1; d_gene: -
CDR3aa: CASSKDLSSSYSNQPQHF; CDR3nt: TGTGCCAGCAGTAAGGACCTCTCAAGCTCATATAGCAATCAGCCCCAGCATTTT; j_gene: TRBJ1-5; abundance: many; v_gene: TRBV6-1; d_gene: -
CDR3aa: CAISDVGVTEAFF; CDR3nt: TGTGCCATCAGTGATGTAGGGGTCACTGAAGCTTTCTTT; j_gene: TRBJ1-1; abundance: -; v_gene: TRBV10-3; d_gene: -
CDR3aa: CAIRRDSGEKLFF; CDR3nt: TGTGCCATCAGGCGGGACAGCGGCGAAAAACTGTTTTTT; j_gene: TRBJ1-4; abundance: few; v_gene: TRBV10-3; d_gene: TRBD1
CDR3aa: CASSPVRSYGYTF; CDR3nt: TGTGCCAGCTCACCAGTCAGGAGCTATGGCTACACCTTC; j_gene: TRBJ1-2; abundance: -; v_gene: TRBV18; d_gene: -
CDR3aa: CASSFSSGNTGELFF; CDR3nt: TGTGCCAGCAGCTTTTCCTCCGGGAACACCGGGGAGCTGTTTTTT; j_gene: TRBJ2-2; abundance: few; v_gene: TRBV7-2; d_gene: -
CDR3aa: CAISGRTGDTEAFF; CDR3nt: TGTGCCATCAGTGGGCGGACAGGGGACACTGAAGCTTTCTTT; j_gene: TRBJ1-1; abundance: -; v_gene: TRBV10-3; d_gene: TRBD1
CDR3aa: CSARDLAGVEETQYF; CDR3nt: TGCAGTGCTAGAGATCTAGCGGGAGTAGAAGAGACCCAGTACTTC; j_gene: TRBJ2-5; abundance: -; v_gene: TRBV20-1; d_gene: TRBD2
CDR3aa: CSAYGTQDYNEQFF; CDR3nt: TGCAGTGCGTACGGGACTCAAGACTACAATGAGCAGTTCTTC; j_gene: TRBJ2-1; abundance: -; v_gene: TRBV20-1; d_gene: -
CDR3aa: CASSYGPRGGEQYF; CDR3nt: TGTGCCAGCAGTTACGGACCGCGAGGCGGTGAGCAGTACTTC; j_gene: TRBJ2-7; abundance: -; v_gene: TRBV6-2/TRBV6-3; d_gene: -
CDR3aa: CSARGDRGRTDTQYF; CDR3nt: TGCAGTGCTAGAGGGGACAGGGGGCGCACAGATACGCAGTATTTT; j_gene: TRBJ2-3; abundance: -; v_gene: TRBV20-1; d_gene: TRBD1
CDR3aa: CASSPTSLVANEQFF; CDR3nt: TGTGCCAGCAGCCCGACTAGCCTTGTGGCCAATGAGCAGTTCTTC; j_gene: TRBJ2-1; abundance: -; v_gene: TRBV11-2; d_gene: TRBD2
CDR3aa: CSVGFGQGARSNQPQHF; CDR3nt: TGCAGCGTTGGATTCGGACAGGGGGCGCGTTCGAATCAGCCCCAGCATTTT; j_gene: TRBJ1-5; abundance: -; v_gene: TRBV29-1; d_gene: TRBD1
CDR3aa: CASSDLRGQGNYGYTF; CDR3nt: TGTGCCAGCAGTGACCTCCGGGGCCAGGGGAACTATGGCTACACCTTC; j_gene: TRBJ1-2; abundance: once; v_gene: TRBV27; d_gene: -
CDR3aa: CASSLIGQERRGYTF; CDR3nt: TGTGCCAGCAGCCTGATAGGACAGGAGCGCCGTGGCTACACCTTC; j_gene: TRBJ1-2; abundance: few; v_gene: TRBV27; d_gene: TRBD1
CDR3aa: CASSYEGWNTEAFF; CDR3nt: TGTGCCAGCAGTTACGAGGGCTGGAACACTGAAGCTTTCTTT; j_gene: TRBJ1-1; abundance: -; v_gene: TRBV6-5; d_gene: -
CDR3aa: CASSPREGIWSPLHF; CDR3nt: TGTGCCAGCAGTCCTCGGGAAGGGATCTGGTCACCCCTCCACTTT; j_gene: TRBJ1-6; abundance: many; v_gene: TRBV28; d_gene: -
CDR3aa: CASESTTGKNTEAFF; CDR3nt: TGTGCCAGCGAGTCCACGACAGGGAAGAACACTGAAGCTTTCTTT; j_gene: TRBJ1-1; abundance: -; v_gene: TRBV12-3/TRBV12-4; d_gene: TRBD1
CDR3aa: CASHRRGLPFSGANVLTF; CDR3nt: TGTGCCAGCCATAGGAGAGGTTTACCATTCTCTGGGGCCAACGTCCTGACTTTC; j_gene: TRBJ2-6; abundance: -; v_gene: TRBV12-3/TRBV12-4; d_gene: -
CDR3aa: CASSQARGNQPQHF; CDR3nt: TGCGCCAGCAGCCAAGCCAGGGGAAATCAGCCCCAGCATTTT; j_gene: TRBJ1-5; abundance: -; v_gene: TRBV4-1; d_gene: -
CDR3aa: CASSRTRQGANRNTEAFF; CDR3nt: TGTGCCAGCAGCCGAACCCGACAGGGGGCCAACCGGAACACTGAAGCTTTCTTT; j_gene: TRBJ1-1; abundance: -; v_gene: TRBV3-1; d_gene: TRBD1
CDR3aa: CASSPGLRGDEQFF; CDR3nt: TGTGCCAGCAGCCCGGGACTCCGTGGGGATGAGCAGTTCTTC; j_gene: TRBJ2-1; abundance: few; v_gene: TRBV3-1; d_gene: -
CDR3aa: CASSFAGNWGRTYPEAFF; CDR3nt: TGTGCCAGCAGCTTCGCTGGGAATTGGGGAAGGACATACCCTGAAGCTTTCTTT; j_gene: TRBJ1-1; abundance: few; v_gene: TRBV5-6; d_gene: -
CDR3aa: CSAPIPGTVGSYTF; CDR3nt: TGCAGTGCTCCTATTCCCGGGACAGTGGGTAGCTACACCTTC; j_gene: TRBJ1-2; abundance: -; v_gene: TRBV20-1; d_gene: TRBD1
CDR3aa: CSARGGREKLFF; CDR3nt: TGCAGTGCTAGAGGAGGGAGGGAAAAACTGTTTTTT; j_gene: TRBJ1-4; abundance: -; v_gene: TRBV20-1; d_gene: -
CDR3aa: CASSLTGSRTDTQYF; CDR3nt: TGTGCCAGCAGCTTGACAGGGTCTAGGACAGATACGCAGTATTTT; j_gene: TRBJ2-3; abundance: -; v_gene: TRBV12-3/TRBV12-4; d_gene: TRBD1
CDR3aa: CASSTTENNSPLHF; CDR3nt: TGTGCCAGCAGCACGACAGAAAATAATTCACCCCTCCACTTT; j_gene: TRBJ1-6; abundance: -; v_gene: TRBV6-1; d_gene: -
CDR3aa: CAWSVRVGTTGRDTEAFF; CDR3nt: TGTGCCTGGAGTGTAAGAGTCGGGACCACGGGCAGGGACACTGAAGCTTTCTTT; j_gene: TRBJ1-1; abundance: -; v_gene: TRBV30; d_gene: -
CDR3aa: CASSTRGVSNSPLHF; CDR3nt: TGTGCCAGCAGCACCAGGGGTGTCTCTAATTCACCCCTCCACTTT; j_gene: TRBJ1-6; abundance: few; v_gene: TRBV11-2; d_gene: -
CDR3aa: CASSPIEGGGYTF; CDR3nt: TGCGCCAGCAGCCCCATCGAAGGGGGAGGCTACACCTTC; j_gene: TRBJ1-2; abundance: few; v_gene: TRBV4-1; d_gene: -
CDR3aa: CASSRGMAEAFF; CDR3nt: TGTGCCAGCAGTAGGGGTATGGCTGAAGCTTTCTTT; j_gene: TRBJ1-1; abundance: many; v_gene: TRBV6-1; d_gene: -
CDR3aa: CASSFQGAPNTEAFF; CDR3nt: TGTGCCAGCAGTTTTCAGGGGGCCCCTAACACTGAAGCTTTCTTT; j_gene: TRBJ1-1; abundance: -; v_gene: TRBV12-3/TRBV12-4; d_gene: TRBD1
CDR3aa: CANSSLPGSGNTIYF; CDR3nt: TGTGCCAACAGCTCCCTGCCAGGCTCTGGAAACACCATATATTTT; j_gene: TRBJ1-3; abundance: -; v_gene: TRBV5-5; d_gene: -
CDR3aa: CASSQVPPLGHTISSPLHF; CDR3nt: TGTGCCAGCAGCCAAGTACCGCCTCTGGGACACACCATATCTTCACCCCTCCACTTT; j_gene: TRBJ1-6; abundance: few; v_gene: TRBV14; d_gene: -
CDR3aa: CASSRGPGIYEQYF; CDR3nt: TGTGCCAGCAGCCGCGGCCCCGGGATCTACGAGCAGTACTTC; j_gene: TRBJ2-7; abundance: -; v_gene: TRBV5-5; d_gene: -
CDR3aa: CASSQARTSGTETQYF; CDR3nt: TGTGCCAGCAGCCAAGCCCGGACTAGCGGAACAGAGACCCAGTACTTC; j_gene: TRBJ2-5; abundance: few; v_gene: TRBV3-1; d_gene: TRBD2
CDR3aa: CAISVEGVNYGYTF; CDR3nt: TGTGCCATCAGTGTAGAGGGGGTTAACTATGGCTACACCTTC; j_gene: TRBJ1-2; abundance: many; v_gene: TRBV10-3; d_gene: -
CDR3aa: CASSPLTGFYEQYF; CDR3nt: TGTGCCAGCAGCCCCCTGACAGGTTTCTACGAGCAGTACTTC; j_gene: TRBJ2-7; abundance: few; v_gene: TRBV6-1; d_gene: -
CDR3aa: CASSPEVGGRQPQHF; CDR3nt: TGTGCCAGCAGTCCCGAAGTAGGGGGCAGGCAGCCCCAGCATTTT; j_gene: TRBJ1-5; abundance: few; v_gene: TRBV27; d_gene: TRBD1